This paragraph covers one T cell receptor (beta chain) sequence. Antigen unknown. This sample was included in a study of STAT5B mutations in CD4+ large granular lymphocyte leukemia. Background on the study: Among healthy donors, a particular HLA allele went with more CDR3 'QG' motifs. Findings of the study overall: TRBV06-family usage was enriched in top patient clones (8/27) versus controls (2/35). Patient CD4-sorted repertoires looked more clonal than healthy CD4+ repertoires, even without putative leukemic clones.

After removal of 8 bases from V and 6 bases from J, the junction contained 6 bases not matched to a gene. The CDR3 is 13 amino acids. Germline V gene data show CDR1 as GTSNPN and CDR2 as SVGIG (reference sequence). This was a survey-level run. Clones were read by immunoSEQ multiplex PCR, and TCRdb kept only the in-frame ones, dropping some. The sample includes about 48,000 clones, roughly 70% of them seen just once. The sequence was obtained from a human donor in good health. J is TRBJ1-6 and V is TRBV30; TRBD1 matches at 8 bases. Sequenced input: CD4+ T cells from blood buffy coats. CDR3 in DNA: TGTGCCCTAGCTGGACAGGGTAATTCACCCCTCCACTTT. This translates into CALAGQGNSPLHF.